A selection of T cell receptor beta chains follows, all from one sample in a study of cytomegalovirus exposure and HLA in healthy donors. The data were produced by immunoSEQ multiplex PCR, yet TCRdb's version contains in-frame clones alone and is incomplete. The sample contains more than 70,000 clones, 76% of which appear only once. Sequencing input: PBMCs. The receptor set was obtained from a man in his forties in good health and CMV-seronegative. The conserved cysteine and the conserved F or W are not part of the CDR3 here. The size entry is marked missing in some rows and otherwise reads once, few, many or a size class.

TRBV27	TRBJ1-1	NA	ASSLGQGCQAF
TRBV15	TRBJ1-2	NA	ATSRDLGQGDGYT
TRBV4-3	TRBJ1-5	NA	ASSQDSRTTYQPQH
TRBV4-3	TRBJ1-6	NA	ASSQGTGVNSPLH
TRBV6-5	TRBJ1-4	NA	ASSYVPAVEKLF
TRBV5-1	TRBJ1-2	NA	ASSLTQKYGYT
TRBV2	TRBJ2-5	NA	ASSRNREETQY
TRBV4-1	TRBJ2-7	once	ASSQVSGGTFVYEQY
TRBV4-2	NA	NA	ASSQVWRVDVRDYEQY
TRBV28	TRBJ1-1	NA	ASTKGGRTEAF
TRBV28	TRBJ1-2	NA	ASSLEYGYT
TRBV6-1	TRBJ2-3	few	ASAGTGDTDTQY
TRBV7-2	TRBJ1-5	NA	ASSLRRGHQPQH
TRBV19	TRBJ1-2	few	ASLPGQLLANYGYT
TRBV9	TRBJ1-6	NA	ASKGTGNNSPLH
TRBV29-1	TRBJ2-5	NA	SAGGGSKETQY